Following are 10 T cell receptor beta chains from one sample sequenced in a study of CD8+CD57+ T cells in acquired aplastic anemia. Genomic DNA served as template for TCR beta VDJ and CDR3 profiling. TCRdb re-analysed the reads in MiXCR, keeping a single row per CDR3 protein. The sample consists of about 180,000 distinct CDR3 sequences, roughly 65% of them appearing once. Before being chosen for sequencing, patients had shown CD8+CD57+ cell expansion by flow cytometry. The sequenced material came from sorted CD4+, CD8+, or CD8+CD57+ T cells (not recorded which) from PBMCs. These receptors came from a human donor with aplastic anemia.

This clonotype came up many times. The CDR3 loop is CASSLEDRPNEQYF. CDR3 nucleotide sequence: TGCGCCAGCAGCTTGGAGGACAGGCCCAACGAGCAGTACTTC. The J gene is TRBJ2-7, the V gene TRBV5-1, with 7 bases identical to TRBD1. V was clipped by 0 bases and J by 5 bases; unmatched bases: 5. From germline, CDR1 is SGHRS and CDR2 YFSETQ. The CDR3 runs to 14 residues.

This clonotype occurred a few times. V gene TRBV29-1 combines with J gene TRBJ1-1; D perhaps matches TRBD1 (5 bases). Per the germline V gene, CDR1 is SQVTM and CDR2 is ANQGSEA. V lost 5 bases and J 5 bases, leaving 18 bases between the germline ends. The CDR3 length is 14 residues. The CDR3 here is CSVQTQGSGTEAFF. For the CDR3, the DNA is TGCAGCGTTCAAACGCAGGGAAGTGGAACTGAAGCTTTCTTT.

The chain joins TRBV7-3 to TRBJ1-1; D remains ambiguous. Germline CDR1 SGHTA, CDR2 FQGTGA. Deletions cut 2 bases from V and 7 bases from J, with 11 bases between. The CDR3 loop spans 13 amino acids. CDR3 nucleotides: TGTGCCAGCAGCTTATGGGTCGGTCATGAAGCTTTCTTT. This sequence encodes CASSLWVGHEAFF.

The rearrangement uses TRBV2 and TRBJ1-5; no clear D. CDR3 length: 15 amino acids. Germline V gene data show CDR1 as SNHLY and CDR2 as FYNNEI. V lost 4 bases to trimming and J lost 5 bases, with 15 bases between them. CDR3 loop: CASSARYGVDQPQHF. CDR3 bases: TGTGCCAGCAGTGCGAGGTACGGGGTTGATCAGCCCCAGCATTTT.

This clonotype appeared a few times. The CDR3 loop reads CASSPGAGKAYEQYF. In DNA, the CDR3 is TGCGCCAGCAGCCCAGGGGCAGGGAAGGCCTACGAGCAGTACTTC. This sequence joins TRBV5-1 and TRBJ2-7; the D gene is possibly TRBD1 (6 bases). This CDR3 has 15 residues. Germline CDR1 reads SGHRS; CDR2 reads YFSETQ. V lost 4 bases and J 2 bases, leaving 16 bases between the germline ends.

This chain joins TRBV10-1 and TRBJ2-7; D uncertain. Trimming took 5 bases from V and 5 from J, leaving 10 bases between them. The CDR3 covers 12 residues. The germline V gene has CDR1 WNHNN and CDR2 SYGVQD (reference sequence). DNA of the CDR3: TGCGCCAGCAGTACTACGGGCAACGAGCAGTACTTC. Its protein product is CASSTTGNEQYF.

This clonotype was seen once. This chain connects TRBV15 to TRBJ1-1; TRBD1 matches at 8 bases. J was trimmed by 5 bases and V by 4 bases; bases with no gene match: 9. The length of the CDR3 is 15 residues. Germline V CDR1 and CDR2: LNHNV, YYDKDF (reference sequence). As DNA, the CDR3 is TGTGCCACCAGCACCCTTGACAGGGGTGAAACTGAAGCTTTCTTT. It translates to CATSTLDRGETEAFF.

This rearrangement joins TRBV10-1 to TRBJ2-7; 9 bases fit TRBD1. Germline V gives CDR1 WNHNN, CDR2 SYGVQD (reference sequence). Trimming removed 7 bases from V and 5 bases from J; junction bases left unmatched: 9. The CDR3 length is 14 residues. In DNA, the CDR3 is TGCGCCAGCACCCCGGGACAGGGCCCCAACGAGCAGTACTTC. Translating it yields CASTPGQGPNEQYF.

There are many counts of this clonotype. The chain uses TRBV5-1 and TRBJ1-1, with D unresolved. V was clipped by 0 bases and J by 6 bases, with 6 bases between them. There are 12 residues in the CDR3. Germline assignment: CDR1 SGHRS and CDR2 YFSETQ. CDR3 loop: CASSLGWAEAFF. CDR3 nucleotides: TGCGCCAGCAGCTTGGGATGGGCTGAAGCTTTCTTT.

This sequence joins TRBV6-5 and TRBJ1-5; D remains unclear. Looked up from germline, CDR1 is MNHEY and CDR2 is SVGAGI. The CDR3 consists of 14 residues. V was cut by 2 bases and J by 4 bases, with 9 bases left in between. The CDR3 DNA is TGTGCCAGCAGTTACGGTGTGGGTAATCAGCCCCAGCATTTT. As protein: CASSYGVGNQPQHF.